These T cell receptor beta chains were read from a single sample in a study of radiotherapy plus CTLA-4 blockade in lung cancer. Clones were sequenced by immunoSEQ multiplex PCR, and TCRdb holds only the in-frame ones, with some missing. The sample holds about 110,000 clones, more than 75% seen once. Sequences were derived from peripheral blood, sampled from a patient treated with radiotherapy plus ipilimumab. The origin of the receptors is a human donor with non-small cell lung cancer that progressed on radiotherapy plus ipilimumab. Some clones in this sample may be carry-over from other donors' samples. Each CDR3 is given with its conserved first and last residue. Each record gives: CDR3 protein, CDR3 DNA, J gene, clone size, V gene, D gene. D genes are given only for firm matches. The listing skips clone size in some rows; elsewhere it reads once, few, many or a size class.

CDR3aa: CASGLVPLTGKNTQYF
CDR3nt: TGTGCTAGTGGTTTGGTACCTCTAACGGGTAAGAATACGCAGTATTTT
j_gene: TRBJ2-3
abundance: .
v_gene: TRBV12-5
d_gene: .

CDR3aa: CASSHTETPYEQYF
CDR3nt: TGTGCCAGCAGCCACACAGAGACCCCCTACGAGCAGTACTTC
j_gene: TRBJ2-7
abundance: .
v_gene: TRBV5-6
d_gene: .

CDR3aa: CASSDSALLYGGYTF
CDR3nt: TGTGCCAGCAGTGACTCGGCACTACTTTACGGTGGCTACACCTTC
j_gene: TRBJ1-2
abundance: few
v_gene: TRBV6-4
d_gene: .

CDR3aa: CASGDTSGAYEQYF
CDR3nt: TGTGCCAGCGGGGATACTAGCGGGGCCTACGAGCAGTACTTC
j_gene: TRBJ2-7
abundance: .
v_gene: TRBV6-1
d_gene: TRBD2

CDR3aa: CASNLQYGDTGELFF
CDR3nt: TGTGCCAGCAACCTCCAATACGGTGACACCGGGGAGCTGTTTTTT
j_gene: TRBJ2-2
abundance: .
v_gene: TRBV9
d_gene: .

CDR3aa: CASRIRGLANTGGPFF
CDR3nt: TGTGCCAGCAGGATACGGGGACTAGCAAACACCGGGGGGCCGTTTTTT
j_gene: TRBJ2-2
abundance: once
v_gene: TRBV28
d_gene: TRBD2

CDR3aa: CASSSRTGSNEKLFF
CDR3nt: TGTGCCAGCTCGAGTAGGACAGGCAGTAATGAAAAACTGTTTTTT
j_gene: TRBJ1-4
abundance: .
v_gene: TRBV18
d_gene: TRBD1

CDR3aa: CASSPAGQGHQPQHF
CDR3nt: TGTGCCAGCAGCCCCGCGGGGCAGGGGCATCAGCCCCAGCATTTT
j_gene: TRBJ1-5
abundance: .
v_gene: TRBV14
d_gene: .

CDR3aa: CASSQGPGTSGGARDTQYF
CDR3nt: TGCGCCAGCAGCCAAGGACCAGGGACTAGCGGGGGGGCGAGAGATACGCAGTATTTT
j_gene: TRBJ2-3
abundance: .
v_gene: TRBV4-1
d_gene: TRBD2

CDR3aa: CASSLARVYEQYF
CDR3nt: TGTGCCAGCAGCTTAGCGCGCGTCTACGAGCAGTACTTC
j_gene: TRBJ2-7
abundance: .
v_gene: TRBV7-8
d_gene: .

CDR3aa: CASSQDTGTGMFTQFF
CDR3nt: TGTGCCAGCAGCCAAGATACCGGGACAGGGATGTTTACGCAGTTCTTC
j_gene: TRBJ2-1
abundance: .
v_gene: TRBV4-2
d_gene: TRBD1

CDR3aa: CAIRPGTGSSRRETQYF
CDR3nt: TGTGCCATCAGGCCCGGGACAGGTTCATCTCGGAGAGAGACCCAGTACTTC
j_gene: TRBJ2-5
abundance: .
v_gene: TRBV10-3
d_gene: TRBD1

CDR3aa: CASSPGTGAPYEQYF
CDR3nt: TGTGCCAGCAGTCCGGGGACAGGAGCCCCCTACGAGCAGTACTTC
j_gene: TRBJ2-7
abundance: .
v_gene: TRBV6-1
d_gene: TRBD1

CDR3aa: CSVVYNEQFF
CDR3nt: TGCAGCGTCGTATACAATGAGCAGTTCTTC
j_gene: TRBJ2-1
abundance: .
v_gene: TRBV29-1
d_gene: .

CDR3aa: CATSRDSDRVYGYTF
CDR3nt: TGTGCCACCAGCAGAGATAGTGACAGGGTGTATGGCTACACCTTC
j_gene: TRBJ1-2
abundance: .
v_gene: TRBV15
d_gene: TRBD1

CDR3aa: CAISESFADWTEREKLFF
CDR3nt: TGTGCCATCAGTGAGTCTTTCGCGGATTGGACAGAGCGAGAAAAACTGTTTTTT
j_gene: TRBJ1-4
abundance: .
v_gene: TRBV10-3
d_gene: .

CDR3aa: CASSDTGLATDTQYF
CDR3nt: TGTGCCAGCAGTGATACGGGCCTCGCCACAGATACGCAGTATTTT
j_gene: TRBJ2-3
abundance: .
v_gene: TRBV6-4
d_gene: .

CDR3aa: CASSPGANYGYTF
CDR3nt: TGTGCCAGCTCACCGGGTGCAAACTATGGCTACACCTTC
j_gene: TRBJ1-2
abundance: .
v_gene: TRBV18
d_gene: .

CDR3aa: CASSLVFAGFYEQYF
CDR3nt: TGTGCCAGCAGCTTAGTATTCGCGGGGTTCTACGAGCAGTACTTC
j_gene: TRBJ2-7
abundance: .
v_gene: TRBV7-2
d_gene: .

CDR3aa: CASSLSGGSTDTQYF
CDR3nt: TGTGCCAGCAGCCTTAGCGGGGGGAGCACAGATACGCAGTATTTT
j_gene: TRBJ2-3
abundance: .
v_gene: TRBV7-2
d_gene: TRBD2

CDR3aa: CASTAPGIYEQYF
CDR3nt: TGTGCCAGCACTGCGCCAGGGATCTACGAGCAGTACTTC
j_gene: TRBJ2-7
abundance: .
v_gene: TRBV6-5
d_gene: .

CDR3aa: CASSGSSGVSNEKLFF
CDR3nt: TGTGCCAGCAGTGGTTCTTCAGGGGTCTCCAATGAAAAACTGTTTTTT
j_gene: TRBJ1-4
abundance: .
v_gene: TRBV2
d_gene: .

CDR3aa: CASSRGTYSYEQYF
CDR3nt: TGTGCCAGCAGCAGGGGAACCTACTCCTACGAGCAGTACTTC
j_gene: TRBJ2-7
abundance: .
v_gene: TRBV7-6
d_gene: .

CDR3aa: CASSPNRQGASPLHF
CDR3nt: TGTGCCAGCAGCCCAAACCGACAGGGGGCTTCACCCCTCCACTTT
j_gene: TRBJ1-6
abundance: .
v_gene: TRBV7-2
d_gene: TRBD1

CDR3aa: CASSWDRTFEAFF
CDR3nt: TGTGCCAGCAGTTGGGACAGGACTTTTGAAGCTTTCTTT
j_gene: TRBJ1-1
abundance: .
v_gene: TRBV5-3
d_gene: TRBD1

CDR3aa: CASSLQNFYEQYF
CDR3nt: TGTGCCAGTAGCTTACAGAATTTCTACGAGCAGTACTTC
j_gene: TRBJ2-7
abundance: once
v_gene: TRBV19
d_gene: .

CDR3aa: CASSLAPSNQYF
CDR3nt: TGTGCCAGCAGCCTCGCCCCTTCCAACCAGTACTTC
j_gene: TRBJ2-5
abundance: .
v_gene: TRBV5-6
d_gene: .

CDR3aa: CASSLGLFRSSGNTIYF
CDR3nt: TGTGCCAGCAGCTTAGGCCTTTTCAGGAGCTCTGGAAACACCATATATTTT
j_gene: TRBJ1-3
abundance: .
v_gene: TRBV13
d_gene: .

CDR3aa: CASSQEIGTGHPEKLFF
CDR3nt: TGTGCCAGCAGCCAAGAAATAGGGACAGGGCATCCTGAAAAACTGTTTTTT
j_gene: TRBJ1-4
abundance: few
v_gene: TRBV4-2
d_gene: TRBD1

CDR3aa: CSGVPGLAGGPRLYNEQFF
CDR3nt: TGCAGCGGCGTCCCCGGACTAGCGGGGGGCCCGAGGCTCTACAATGAGCAGTTCTTC
j_gene: TRBJ2-1
abundance: .
v_gene: TRBV29-1
d_gene: TRBD2

CDR3aa: CASRSGTGPGELFF
CDR3nt: TGCGCCAGCAGATCCGGGACAGGGCCCGGGGAGCTGTTTTTT
j_gene: TRBJ2-2
abundance: once
v_gene: TRBV5-1
d_gene: TRBD1

CDR3aa: CASSPAGEGNEQFF
CDR3nt: TGTGCCAGCTCACCAGCGGGGGAGGGGAATGAGCAGTTCTTC
j_gene: TRBJ2-1
abundance: .
v_gene: TRBV18
d_gene: TRBD2